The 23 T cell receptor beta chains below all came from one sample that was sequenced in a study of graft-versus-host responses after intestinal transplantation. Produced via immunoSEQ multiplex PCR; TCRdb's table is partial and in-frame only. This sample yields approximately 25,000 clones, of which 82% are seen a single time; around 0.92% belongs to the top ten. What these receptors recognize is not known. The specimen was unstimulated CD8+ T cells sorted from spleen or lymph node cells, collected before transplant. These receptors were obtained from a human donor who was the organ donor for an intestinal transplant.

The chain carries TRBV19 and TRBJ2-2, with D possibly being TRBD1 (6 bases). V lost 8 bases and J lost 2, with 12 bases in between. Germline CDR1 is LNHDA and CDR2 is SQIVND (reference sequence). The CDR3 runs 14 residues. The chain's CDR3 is CASYEGGNTGELFF. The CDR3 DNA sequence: TGTGCCAGTTACGAAGGGGGAAACACCGGGGAGCTGTTTTTT.

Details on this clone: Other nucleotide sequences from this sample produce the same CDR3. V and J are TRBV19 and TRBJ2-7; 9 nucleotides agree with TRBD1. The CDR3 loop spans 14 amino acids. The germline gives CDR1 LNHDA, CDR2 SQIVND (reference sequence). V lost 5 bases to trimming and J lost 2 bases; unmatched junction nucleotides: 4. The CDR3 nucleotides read TGTGCCAGTAGTCCGGGACAGGGTCCCTACGAGCAGTACTTC. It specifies CASSPGQGPYEQYF.

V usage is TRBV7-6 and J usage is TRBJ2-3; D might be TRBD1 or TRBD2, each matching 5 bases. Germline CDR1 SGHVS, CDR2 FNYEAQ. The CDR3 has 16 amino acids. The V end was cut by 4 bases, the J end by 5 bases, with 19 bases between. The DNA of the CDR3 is TGTGCCAGCAGCTCAGGAGGTATAGGGGTTGGAGATACGCAGTATTTT. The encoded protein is CASSSGGIGVGDTQYF.

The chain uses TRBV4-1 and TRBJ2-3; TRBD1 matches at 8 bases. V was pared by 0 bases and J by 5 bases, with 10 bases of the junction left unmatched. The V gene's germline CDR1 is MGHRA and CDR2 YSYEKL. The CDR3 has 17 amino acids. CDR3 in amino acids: CASSQDEARGREDTQYF. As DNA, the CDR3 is TGCGCCAGCAGCCAAGATGAGGCCAGGGGGCGCGAAGATACGCAGTATTTT.

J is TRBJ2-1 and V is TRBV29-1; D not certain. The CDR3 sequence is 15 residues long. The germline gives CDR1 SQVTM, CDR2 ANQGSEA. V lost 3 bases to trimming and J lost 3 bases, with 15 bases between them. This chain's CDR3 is CSVEGTTGDYNEQFF. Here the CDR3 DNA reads TGCAGCGTTGAGGGTACGACCGGCGACTACAATGAGCAGTTCTTC.

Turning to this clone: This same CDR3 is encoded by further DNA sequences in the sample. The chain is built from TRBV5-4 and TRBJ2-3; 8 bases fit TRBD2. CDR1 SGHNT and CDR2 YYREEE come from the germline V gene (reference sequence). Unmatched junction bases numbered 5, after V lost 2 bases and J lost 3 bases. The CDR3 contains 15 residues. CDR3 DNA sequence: TGTGCCAGCAGCTTAAAGCGGGAGAATACAGATACGCAGTATTTT. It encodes CASSLKRENTDTQYF.

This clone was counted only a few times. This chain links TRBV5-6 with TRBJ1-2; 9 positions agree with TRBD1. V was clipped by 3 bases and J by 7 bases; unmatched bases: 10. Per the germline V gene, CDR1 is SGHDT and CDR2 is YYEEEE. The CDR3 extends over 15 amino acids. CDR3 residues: CASSSGQGFYFGYTF. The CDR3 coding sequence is TGTGCCAGCAGCTCGGGACAGGGTTTTTATTTTGGCTACACCTTC.

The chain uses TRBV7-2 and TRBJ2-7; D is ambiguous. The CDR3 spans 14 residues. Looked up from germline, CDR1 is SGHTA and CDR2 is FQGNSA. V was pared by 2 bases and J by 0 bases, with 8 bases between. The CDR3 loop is CASSLIGRSYEQYF. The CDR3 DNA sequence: TGTGCCAGCAGCTTAATCGGCCGCTCCTACGAGCAGTACTTC.

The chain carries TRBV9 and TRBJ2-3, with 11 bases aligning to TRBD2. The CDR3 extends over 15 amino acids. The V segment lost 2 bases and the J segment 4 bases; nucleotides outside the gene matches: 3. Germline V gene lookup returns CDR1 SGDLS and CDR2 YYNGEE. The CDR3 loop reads CASSVLSGGADTQYF. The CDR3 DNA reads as TGTGCCAGCAGCGTCCTTAGCGGGGGGGCAGATACGCAGTATTTT.

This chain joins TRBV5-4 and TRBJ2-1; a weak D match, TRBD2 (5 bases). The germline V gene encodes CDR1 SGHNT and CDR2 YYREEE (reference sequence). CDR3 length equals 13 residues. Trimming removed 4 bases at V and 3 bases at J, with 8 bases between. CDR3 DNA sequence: TGTGCCAGCAGCCCTACTAGCTACAATGAGCAGTTCTTC. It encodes CASSPTSYNEQFF.

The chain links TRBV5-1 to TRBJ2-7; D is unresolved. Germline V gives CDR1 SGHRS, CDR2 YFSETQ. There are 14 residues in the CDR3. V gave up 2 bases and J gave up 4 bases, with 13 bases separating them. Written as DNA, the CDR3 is TGCGCCAGCAGCTTAACCGGTCCGGGTTACGAGCAGTACTTC. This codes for CASSLTGPGYEQYF.

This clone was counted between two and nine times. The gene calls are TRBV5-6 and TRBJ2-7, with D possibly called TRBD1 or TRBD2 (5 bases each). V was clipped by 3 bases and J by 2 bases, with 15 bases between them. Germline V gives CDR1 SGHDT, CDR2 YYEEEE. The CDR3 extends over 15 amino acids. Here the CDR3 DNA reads TGTGCCAGCAGCTCGACCGGGACCGAGCCCTACGAGCAGTACTTC. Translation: CASSSTGTEPYEQYF.

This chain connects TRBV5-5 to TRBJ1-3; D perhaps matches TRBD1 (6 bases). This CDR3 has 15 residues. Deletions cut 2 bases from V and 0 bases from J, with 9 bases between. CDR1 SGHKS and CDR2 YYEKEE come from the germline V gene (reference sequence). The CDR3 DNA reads TGTGCCAGCAGCTTAGGGGGTTTCTCTGGAAACACCATATATTTT. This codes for CASSLGGFSGNTIYF.

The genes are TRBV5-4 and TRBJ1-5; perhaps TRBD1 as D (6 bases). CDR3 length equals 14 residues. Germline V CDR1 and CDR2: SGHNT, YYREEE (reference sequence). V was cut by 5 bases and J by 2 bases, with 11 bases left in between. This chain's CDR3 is CASRPGVGNQPQHF. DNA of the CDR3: TGTGCCAGCAGGCCAGGGGTGGGCAATCAGCCCCAGCATTTT.

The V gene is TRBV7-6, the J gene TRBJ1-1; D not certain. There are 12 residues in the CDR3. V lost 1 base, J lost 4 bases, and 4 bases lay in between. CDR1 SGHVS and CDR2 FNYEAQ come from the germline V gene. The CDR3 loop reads CASSLGSTEAFF. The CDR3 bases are TGTGCCAGCAGCTTAGGGAGCACTGAAGCTTTCTTT. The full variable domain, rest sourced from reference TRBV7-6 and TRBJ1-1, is GAGVSQSPRYKVTKRGQDVALRCDPISGHVSLYWYRQALGQGPEFLTYFNYEAQQDKSGLPNDRFSAERPEGSISTLTIQRTEQRDSAMYRCASSLGSTEAFFGQGTRLTVV.

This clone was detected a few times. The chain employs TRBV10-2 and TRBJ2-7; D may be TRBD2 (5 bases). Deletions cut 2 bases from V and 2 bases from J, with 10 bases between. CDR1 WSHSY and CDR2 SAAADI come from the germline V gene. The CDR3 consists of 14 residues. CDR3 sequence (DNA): TGCGCCAGCAGTGAGGGAGAGGGCGCCTACGAGCAGTACTTC. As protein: CASSEGEGAYEQYF.

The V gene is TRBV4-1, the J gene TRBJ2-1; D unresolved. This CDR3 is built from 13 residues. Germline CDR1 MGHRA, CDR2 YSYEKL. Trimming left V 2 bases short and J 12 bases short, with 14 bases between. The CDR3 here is CASSQRPENWQFF. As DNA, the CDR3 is TGCGCCAGCAGCCAACGCCCCGAAAATTGGCAGTTCTTC.

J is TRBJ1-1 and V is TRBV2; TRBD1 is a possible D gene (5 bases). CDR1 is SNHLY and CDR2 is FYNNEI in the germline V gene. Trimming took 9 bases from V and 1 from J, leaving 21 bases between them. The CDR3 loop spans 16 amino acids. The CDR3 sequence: CASTFGTGRGNTEAFF. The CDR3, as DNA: TGTGCCAGTACCTTCGGCACGGGGAGGGGGAACACTGAAGCTTTCTTT.

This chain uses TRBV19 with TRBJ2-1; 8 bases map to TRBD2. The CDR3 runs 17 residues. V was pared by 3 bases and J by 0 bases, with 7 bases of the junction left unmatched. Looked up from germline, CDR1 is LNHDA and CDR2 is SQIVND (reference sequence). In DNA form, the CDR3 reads TGTGCCAGTAGTATCGGGAGCGGGGGTAGCTCCTACAATGAGCAGTTCTTC. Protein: CASSIGSGGSSYNEQFF.

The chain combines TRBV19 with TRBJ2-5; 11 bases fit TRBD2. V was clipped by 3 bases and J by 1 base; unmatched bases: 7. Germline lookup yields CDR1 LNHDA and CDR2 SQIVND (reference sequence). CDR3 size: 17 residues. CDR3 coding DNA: TGTGCCAGTAGTATGGGGGGACTAGCGGCCCTCCAAGAGACCCAGTACTTC. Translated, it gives CASSMGGLAALQETQYF.

The CDR3 bases are TGTGCCAGAAGCTTGGACAATGAGCAGTTCTTC. Its translation: CARSLDNEQFF. The genes are TRBV5-3 and TRBJ2-1; D is undetermined. TRBV5-3 is labeled an ORF, and its function is uncertain. V shed 0 bases and J shed 5 bases, with 0 bases lying between them. The CDR3 covers 11 residues.

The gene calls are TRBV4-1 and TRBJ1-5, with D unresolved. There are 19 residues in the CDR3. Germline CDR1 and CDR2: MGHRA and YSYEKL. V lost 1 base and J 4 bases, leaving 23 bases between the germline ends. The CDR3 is CASSQGGIGSTVRNQPQHF. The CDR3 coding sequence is TGCGCCAGCAGCCAAGGAGGTATCGGCAGCACCGTCCGAAATCAGCCCCAGCATTTT.

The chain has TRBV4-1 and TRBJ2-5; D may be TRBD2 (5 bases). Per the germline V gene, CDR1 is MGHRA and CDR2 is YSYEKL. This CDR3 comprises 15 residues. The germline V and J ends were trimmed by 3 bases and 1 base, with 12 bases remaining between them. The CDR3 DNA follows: TGCGCCAGCAGCCAGACGACGGGGTCCCAAGAGACCCAGTACTTC. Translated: CASSQTTGSQETQYF.